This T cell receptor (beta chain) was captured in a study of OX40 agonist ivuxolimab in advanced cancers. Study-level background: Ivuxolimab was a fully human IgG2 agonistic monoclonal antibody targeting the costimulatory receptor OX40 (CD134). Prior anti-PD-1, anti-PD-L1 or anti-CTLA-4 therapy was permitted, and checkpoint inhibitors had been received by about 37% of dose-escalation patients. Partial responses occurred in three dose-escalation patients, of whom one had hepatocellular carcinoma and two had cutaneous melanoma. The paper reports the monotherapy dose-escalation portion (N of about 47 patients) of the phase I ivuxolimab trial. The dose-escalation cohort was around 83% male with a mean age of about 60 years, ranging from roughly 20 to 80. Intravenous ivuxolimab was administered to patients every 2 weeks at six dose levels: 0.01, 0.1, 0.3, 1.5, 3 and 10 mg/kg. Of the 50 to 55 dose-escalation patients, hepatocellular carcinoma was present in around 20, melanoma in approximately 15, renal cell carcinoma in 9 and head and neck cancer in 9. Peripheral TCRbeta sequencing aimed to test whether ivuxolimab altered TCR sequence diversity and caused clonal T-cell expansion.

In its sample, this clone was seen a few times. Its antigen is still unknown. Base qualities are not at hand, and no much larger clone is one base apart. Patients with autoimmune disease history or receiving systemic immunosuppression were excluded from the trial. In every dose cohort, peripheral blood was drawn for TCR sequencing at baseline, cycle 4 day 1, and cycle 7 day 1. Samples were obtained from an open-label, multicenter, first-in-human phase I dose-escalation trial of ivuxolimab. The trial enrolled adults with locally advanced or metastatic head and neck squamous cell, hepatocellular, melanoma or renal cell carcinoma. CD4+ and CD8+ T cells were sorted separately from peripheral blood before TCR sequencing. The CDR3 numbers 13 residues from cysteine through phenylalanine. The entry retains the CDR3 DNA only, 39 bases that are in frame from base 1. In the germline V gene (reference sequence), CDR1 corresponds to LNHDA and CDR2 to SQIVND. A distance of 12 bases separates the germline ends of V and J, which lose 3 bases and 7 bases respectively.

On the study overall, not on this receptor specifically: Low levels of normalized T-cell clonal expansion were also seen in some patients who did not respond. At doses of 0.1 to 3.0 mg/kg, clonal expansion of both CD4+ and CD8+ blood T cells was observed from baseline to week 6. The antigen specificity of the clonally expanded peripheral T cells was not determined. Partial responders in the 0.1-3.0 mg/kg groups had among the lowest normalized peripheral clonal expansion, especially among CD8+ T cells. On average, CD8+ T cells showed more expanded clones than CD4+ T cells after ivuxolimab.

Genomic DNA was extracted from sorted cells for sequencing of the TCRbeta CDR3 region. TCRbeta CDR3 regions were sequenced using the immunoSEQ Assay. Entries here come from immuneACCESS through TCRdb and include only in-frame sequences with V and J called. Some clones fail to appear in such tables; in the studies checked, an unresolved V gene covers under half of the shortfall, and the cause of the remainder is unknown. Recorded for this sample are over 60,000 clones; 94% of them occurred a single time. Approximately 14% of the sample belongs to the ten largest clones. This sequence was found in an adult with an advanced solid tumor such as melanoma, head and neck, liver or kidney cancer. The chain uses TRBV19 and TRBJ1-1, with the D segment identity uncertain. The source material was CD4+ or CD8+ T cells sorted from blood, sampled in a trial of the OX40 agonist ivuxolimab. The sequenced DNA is TGTGCCAGTAGTATCTGGACCGGCGATGAAGCTTTCTTT. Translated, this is CASSIWTGDEAFF.